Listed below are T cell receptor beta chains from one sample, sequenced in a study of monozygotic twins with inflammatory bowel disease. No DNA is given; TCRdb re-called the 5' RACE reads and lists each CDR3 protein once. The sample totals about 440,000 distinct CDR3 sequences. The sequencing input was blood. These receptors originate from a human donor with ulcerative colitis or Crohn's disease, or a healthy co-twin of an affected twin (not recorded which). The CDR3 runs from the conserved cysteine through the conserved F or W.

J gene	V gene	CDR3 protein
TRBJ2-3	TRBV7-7	CASSKGGAGGADTQYF
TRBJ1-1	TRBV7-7	CASSFYSQDTEAFF
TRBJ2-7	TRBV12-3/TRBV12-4	CASTSTSGGREQYF
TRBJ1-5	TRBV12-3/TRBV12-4	CASSFTGPNNQPQHF
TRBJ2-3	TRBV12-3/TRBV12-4	CASRGGLAKDTQYF
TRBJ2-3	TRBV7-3	CASSLGLARSTDTQYF
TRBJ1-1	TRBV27	CASSFHRGDTEAFF
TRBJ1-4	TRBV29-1	CSVVPGQGNEKLFF
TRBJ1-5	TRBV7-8	CASTGGGLSNQPQHF
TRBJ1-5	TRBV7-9	CASSLGGGGAQPQHF
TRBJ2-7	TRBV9	CASSPRTSGPYEQYF
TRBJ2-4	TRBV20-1	CSADHGGIQYF
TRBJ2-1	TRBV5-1	CASSLAWEEQFF
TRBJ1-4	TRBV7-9	CASSHTSDRGGLFF
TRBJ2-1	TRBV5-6	CASSSEPSSYNEQFF
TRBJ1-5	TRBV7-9	CASSLVGYPESNQPQHF
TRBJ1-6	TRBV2	CASSEAGGANSPLHF
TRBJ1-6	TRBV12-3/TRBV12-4	CASSLVGGGSPLHF
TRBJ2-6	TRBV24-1	CATSDPSGANVLTF
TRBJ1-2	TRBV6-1	CASSETTGTGYTF
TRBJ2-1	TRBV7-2	CASSPEEKFYNEQFF
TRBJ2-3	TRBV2	CASSEDGRGDTQYF
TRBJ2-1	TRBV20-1	CSAKGGGNNEQFF
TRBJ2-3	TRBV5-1	CASSLELAANTDTQYF
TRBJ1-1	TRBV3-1	CASSFNTGTGYYTEAFF
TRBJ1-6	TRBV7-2	CASSAGTANSPLHF
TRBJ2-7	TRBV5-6	CASSFDRASYEQYF
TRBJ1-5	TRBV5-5	CASSYLQGGNQPQHF
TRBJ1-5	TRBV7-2	CASSLAYSQPQHF
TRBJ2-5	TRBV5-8	CASSLIQGAETQYF
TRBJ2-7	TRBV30	CAWSPGYYEQYF
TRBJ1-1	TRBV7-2	CASSEFFPEAFF
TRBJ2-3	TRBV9	CASSVDYFTDTQYF
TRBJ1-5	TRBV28	CASSFPGQLYQPQHF
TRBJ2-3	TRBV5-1	CASSSPGRPTDTQYF
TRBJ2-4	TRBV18	CASSPPVQLAKNIQYF
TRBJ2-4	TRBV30	CAWQSGNIQYF
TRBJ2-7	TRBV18	CASSPPLAGSSSYEQYF
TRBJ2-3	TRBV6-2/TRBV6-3	CASRKLGTSLSSTQYF
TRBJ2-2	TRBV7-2	CASSTRTGRGGELFF
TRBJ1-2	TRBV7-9	CASTLTHVIYGYTF
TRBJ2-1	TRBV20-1	CSARGFKTGGYNEQFF
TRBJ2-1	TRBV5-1	CASSAGGRYNEQFF
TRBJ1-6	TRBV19	CASSTTGADNSPLHF
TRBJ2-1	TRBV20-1	CSAPGQGTYNEQFF
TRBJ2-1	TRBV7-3	CASSLAGGHDEQFF
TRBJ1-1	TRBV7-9	CASSSREGNTEAFF
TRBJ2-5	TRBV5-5	CASSFQQEETQYF
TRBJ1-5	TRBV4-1	CASSQGDGGQPQHF
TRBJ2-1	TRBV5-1	CASSQGPSYNEQFF
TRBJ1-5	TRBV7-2	CASSPSPNQPQHF
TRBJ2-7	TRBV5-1	CASSAGTTSYEQYF
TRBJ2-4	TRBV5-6	CASSLGQLAKNIQYF
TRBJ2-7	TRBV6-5	CASSISETYEQYF
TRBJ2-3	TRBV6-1	CASRTGGNTDTQYF
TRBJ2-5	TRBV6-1	CASSSTPEGGNGPQYF
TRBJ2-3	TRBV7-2	CASSLGSDTDTQYF
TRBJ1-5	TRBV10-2	CASSGDRGNQPQHF
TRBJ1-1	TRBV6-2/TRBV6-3	CASSGYFRNTEAFF
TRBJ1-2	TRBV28	CASKVTGNYGYTF